This TCR beta chain was sequenced in a study of blood T cell repertoires in COVID-19. As originally analysed: Reference gene primer amplification gave nucleated cell count estimates. Produced via immunoSEQ multiplex PCR; TCRdb's table is partial and in-frame only. V and J calls and clone size come straight from that table; D and trimming were deduced from the DNA. The table shows 250,000 to 350,000 clones, with about nine tenths occurring only once. V was clipped by 0 bases and J by 7 bases; unmatched bases: 5. In germline, CDR1 is MNHEY, CDR2 SMNVEV (reference sequence). CDR3 length equals 15 residues.

This TCR was sampled from a woman between 45 and 60 years old who had recovered from COVID-19. The sequencing input was peripheral blood. The chain has TRBV27 and TRBJ2-2; 7 nucleotides line up with TRBD1. CDR3 nucleotides: TGTGCCAGCAGTTTATCGGTTCAGGGGGTCGGGGAGCTGTTTTTT. The encoded protein is CASSLSVQGVGELFF.